The rows below give T cell receptor beta chains drawn from one sample of a study of a mutant IDH1 vaccine in newly diagnosed glioma. Sequencing used immunoSEQ multiplex PCR; TCRdb keeps in-frame clones, though not all of them. The sample shows about 50,000 clones, 70% to 90% of them seen only once. The sample here was PBMCs, taken from a glioma patient treated with radiotherapy, temozolomide or both. The receptors originated from a man between 35 and 55 years old with glioma. Both conserved end residues are part of each CDR3. D genes are given only for firm matches. Size is stated for part of the rows, as once, few or many counts, or as a class when the clone is expanded.

clone size: -; D gene: -; J gene: TRBJ1-2; V gene: TRBV4-1; CDR3 protein: CASSQLIGSGYGYTF; CDR3 DNA: TGCGCCAGCAGCCAATTGATAGGGTCGGGATATGGCTACACCTTC
clone size: -; D gene: -; J gene: TRBJ1-5; V gene: TRBV18; CDR3 protein: CASSPPFSSNQPQHF; CDR3 DNA: TGTGCCAGCTCACCACCGTTTTCGAGCAATCAGCCCCAGCATTTT
clone size: -; D gene: TRBD1; J gene: TRBJ1-5; V gene: TRBV18; CDR3 protein: CASRTGVGQPQHF; CDR3 DNA: TGTGCCAGCCGGACAGGGGTGGGTCAGCCCCAGCATTTT
clone size: -; D gene: -; J gene: TRBJ2-2; V gene: TRBV5-1; CDR3 protein: CASSGGGNTGELFF; CDR3 DNA: TGCGCCAGCAGCGGCGGCGGGAACACCGGGGAGCTGTTTTTT
clone size: -; D gene: -; J gene: TRBJ1-4; V gene: TRBV12-2; CDR3 protein: CASRLVPATNEKLFF; CDR3 DNA: TGTGCAAGTCGCTTAGTTCCAGCGACTAATGAAAAACTGTTTTTT
clone size: -; D gene: -; J gene: TRBJ2-1; V gene: TRBV5-4; CDR3 protein: CASSYPEPSKSYNEQFF; CDR3 DNA: TGTGCCAGCAGTTACCCGGAACCCAGTAAGTCCTACAATGAGCAGTTCTTC
clone size: -; D gene: TRBD2; J gene: TRBJ2-1; V gene: TRBV19; CDR3 protein: CASRLAGVGEQFF; CDR3 DNA: TGTGCCAGCCGACTAGCGGGAGTCGGGGAGCAGTTCTTC
clone size: -; D gene: -; J gene: TRBJ1-1; V gene: TRBV19; CDR3 protein: CASTPRGRDTEAFF; CDR3 DNA: TGTGCCAGTACCCCCCGGGGGAGGGACACTGAAGCTTTCTTT
clone size: -; D gene: -; J gene: TRBJ2-7; V gene: TRBV4-2; CDR3 protein: CASSQPRPAPSEQYF; CDR3 DNA: TGTGCCAGCAGCCAACCGAGACCGGCTCCTTCCGAGCAGTACTTC
clone size: -; D gene: -; J gene: TRBJ1-2; V gene: TRBV6-5; CDR3 protein: CASSRGGNGYTF; CDR3 DNA: TGTGCCAGCAGTCGAGGGGGGAATGGCTACACCTTC
clone size: few; D gene: -; J gene: TRBJ1-1; V gene: TRBV10-3; CDR3 protein: CAISDGGAANTEAFF; CDR3 DNA: TGTGCCATCAGTGATGGAGGGGCCGCGAACACTGAAGCTTTCTTT
clone size: once; D gene: TRBD2; J gene: TRBJ2-5; V gene: TRBV4-1; CDR3 protein: CASSQAQRGSRGETQYF; CDR3 DNA: TGCGCCAGCAGCCAAGCACAGCGGGGCTCAAGAGGCGAGACCCAGTACTTC
clone size: -; D gene: -; J gene: TRBJ2-7; V gene: TRBV5-6; CDR3 protein: CASSLLRSSRTYEQYF; CDR3 DNA: TGTGCCAGCAGCTTGTTAAGGTCGAGCAGAACCTACGAGCAGTACTTC
clone size: once; D gene: TRBD2; J gene: TRBJ2-2; V gene: TRBV5-1; CDR3 protein: CASSLEGGPAGELFF; CDR3 DNA: TGCGCCAGCAGCTTGGAGGGAGGGCCGGCCGGGGAGCTGTTTTTT
clone size: -; D gene: -; J gene: TRBJ2-5; V gene: TRBV7-2; CDR3 protein: CASSVLPGETQYF; CDR3 DNA: TGTGCCAGCAGCGTACTTCCAGGGGAGACCCAGTACTTC
clone size: -; D gene: -; J gene: TRBJ2-7; V gene: TRBV7-7; CDR3 protein: CASSLAGNHEQYF; CDR3 DNA: TGTGCTAGCAGCTTAGCAGGGAACCACGAGCAGTACTTC
clone size: -; D gene: -; J gene: TRBJ2-1; V gene: TRBV19; CDR3 protein: CASSISGLTGTQSEQFF; CDR3 DNA: TGTGCCAGTAGTATCTCCGGCTTAACCGGGACTCAGAGTGAGCAGTTCTTC
clone size: -; D gene: TRBD1; J gene: TRBJ1-4; V gene: TRBV19; CDR3 protein: CASSAGGQGQFNEKLFF; CDR3 DNA: TGTGCCAGTAGCGCCGGAGGACAGGGACAGTTTAATGAAAAACTGTTTTTT
clone size: -; D gene: TRBD2; J gene: TRBJ2-1; V gene: TRBV6-5; CDR3 protein: CASSSRSSGSWNEQFF; CDR3 DNA: TGTGCCAGCAGTTCCCGGTCTAGCGGGAGTTGGAATGAGCAGTTCTTC
clone size: -; D gene: TRBD2; J gene: TRBJ2-7; V gene: TRBV5-5; CDR3 protein: CASSPSGSSYEQYF; CDR3 DNA: TGTGCCAGCAGCCCGAGCGGGAGCTCCTACGAGCAGTACTTC
clone size: -; D gene: -; J gene: TRBJ1-1; V gene: TRBV29-1; CDR3 protein: CSARGDGGEAFF; CDR3 DNA: TGCAGCGCTAGGGGGGATGGCGGTGAAGCTTTCTTT
clone size: -; D gene: -; J gene: TRBJ2-2; V gene: TRBV7-2; CDR3 protein: CASSGQVSSRSGELFF; CDR3 DNA: TGTGCCAGCAGTGGCCAGGTTTCATCAAGATCCGGGGAGCTGTTTTTT
clone size: -; D gene: TRBD1; J gene: TRBJ2-2; V gene: TRBV5-1; CDR3 protein: CASAWDRANTGELFF; CDR3 DNA: TGCGCCAGCGCCTGGGACAGGGCGAACACCGGGGAGCTGTTTTTT
clone size: -; D gene: -; J gene: TRBJ2-1; V gene: TRBV5-6; CDR3 protein: CASSGYRAGFNEQFF; CDR3 DNA: TGTGCCAGCAGCGGTTACAGGGCAGGCTTCAATGAGCAGTTCTTC
clone size: once; D gene: -; J gene: TRBJ2-1; V gene: TRBV2; CDR3 protein: CASLEGPGYNEQFF; CDR3 DNA: TGTGCCAGCCTAGAGGGCCCTGGATACAATGAGCAGTTCTTC
clone size: -; D gene: TRBD2; J gene: TRBJ2-1; V gene: TRBV4-1; CDR3 protein: CASSLGGVVSYNEQFF; CDR3 DNA: TGCGCCAGCAGTCTGGGGGGGGTTGTGTCCTACAATGAGCAGTTCTTC
clone size: -; D gene: -; J gene: TRBJ1-2; V gene: TRBV20-1; CDR3 protein: CSARTDRGYTF; CDR3 DNA: TGCAGTGCTAGGACAGACCGTGGCTACACCTTC
clone size: -; D gene: -; J gene: TRBJ1-3; V gene: TRBV4-3; CDR3 protein: CASSHPPRGNTIYF; CDR3 DNA: TGCGCCAGCAGCCACCCACCCCGCGGAAACACCATATATTTT
clone size: -; D gene: TRBD1; J gene: TRBJ2-1; V gene: TRBV6-5; CDR3 protein: CASSTDRGTYNEQFF; CDR3 DNA: TGTGCCAGCAGTACCGACAGGGGAACCTACAATGAGCAGTTCTTC
clone size: -; D gene: -; J gene: TRBJ1-2; V gene: TRBV7-9; CDR3 protein: CASSPGQNYGYTF; CDR3 DNA: TGTGCCAGCAGCCCCGGGCAGAACTATGGCTACACCTTC
clone size: -; D gene: -; J gene: TRBJ2-3; V gene: TRBV19; CDR3 protein: CASSNPGGDTQYF; CDR3 DNA: TGTGCCAGTAGTAACCCCGGGGGTGATACGCAGTATTTT
clone size: -; D gene: TRBD1; J gene: TRBJ1-5; V gene: TRBV7-6; CDR3 protein: CASSLRIGTEVSQPQHF; CDR3 DNA: TGTGCCAGCAGCTTAAGGATAGGGACAGAGGTCAGTCAGCCCCAGCATTTT
clone size: -; D gene: -; J gene: TRBJ2-7; V gene: TRBV5-1; CDR3 protein: CASSPGVVLYEQYF; CDR3 DNA: TGCGCCAGCAGCCCAGGAGTCGTCCTGTACGAGCAGTACTTC
clone size: -; D gene: -; J gene: TRBJ1-5; V gene: TRBV19; CDR3 protein: CASRNLGARNQPQHF; CDR3 DNA: TGTGCCAGTAGGAATCTCGGGGCGCGGAATCAGCCCCAGCATTTT
clone size: -; D gene: TRBD2; J gene: TRBJ2-7; V gene: TRBV15; CDR3 protein: CATSLSGRAYEQYF; CDR3 DNA: TGTGCCACCAGCCTTAGCGGGAGGGCATACGAGCAGTACTTC
clone size: -; D gene: -; J gene: TRBJ1-1; V gene: TRBV6-5; CDR3 protein: CASSLLRGGTTEAFF; CDR3 DNA: TGTGCCAGCAGCCTATTGAGGGGGGGGACCACTGAAGCTTTCTTT
clone size: -; D gene: -; J gene: TRBJ2-6; V gene: TRBV7-6; CDR3 protein: CASSPSRGPSSGANVLTF; CDR3 DNA: TGTGCCAGCAGCCCTTCCCGCGGCCCCAGCTCTGGGGCCAACGTCCTGACTTTC
clone size: -; D gene: -; J gene: TRBJ2-7; V gene: TRBV13; CDR3 protein: CASSRSPYEQYF; CDR3 DNA: TGTGCCAGCAGCCGTTCCCCCTACGAGCAGTACTTC
clone size: -; D gene: TRBD2; J gene: TRBJ2-3; V gene: TRBV2; CDR3 protein: CAARLTSGSTDTQYF; CDR3 DNA: TGTGCCGCGCGCCTTACTAGCGGTAGCACAGATACGCAGTATTTT
clone size: -; D gene: -; J gene: TRBJ1-2; V gene: TRBV11-2; CDR3 protein: CASSLDRGGYGYTF; CDR3 DNA: TGTGCCAGCAGCTTAGATCGGGGGGGCTATGGCTACACCTTC
clone size: -; D gene: -; J gene: TRBJ2-3; V gene: TRBV19; CDR3 protein: CASSSSVAPNLVTDTQYF; CDR3 DNA: TGTGCCAGTAGTTCATCGGTGGCCCCAAATTTAGTGACAGATACGCAGTATTTT
clone size: -; D gene: -; J gene: TRBJ1-1; V gene: TRBV5-1; CDR3 protein: CASSLGVSNKVTEAFF; CDR3 DNA: TGCGCCAGCAGCTTGGGAGTTAGCAATAAAGTCACTGAAGCTTTCTTT
clone size: -; D gene: -; J gene: TRBJ2-1; V gene: TRBV7-2; CDR3 protein: CASSLSRQRDEQFF; CDR3 DNA: TGTGCCAGCAGCTTAAGCAGGCAGCGGGATGAGCAGTTCTTC
clone size: -; D gene: -; J gene: TRBJ2-5; V gene: TRBV5-1; CDR3 protein: CASSLLGEAETQYF; CDR3 DNA: TGCGCCAGCAGCTTGTTAGGGGAGGCAGAGACCCAGTACTTC
clone size: -; D gene: -; J gene: TRBJ2-1; V gene: TRBV4-1; CDR3 protein: CASSQGLGRWEQFF; CDR3 DNA: TGCGCCAGCAGCCAAGGACTAGGGAGATGGGAGCAGTTCTTC
clone size: -; D gene: TRBD2; J gene: TRBJ2-1; V gene: TRBV4-2; CDR3 protein: CASSQTTAGWDEQFF; CDR3 DNA: TGTGCCAGCAGCCAAACGACAGCGGGATGGGATGAGCAGTTCTTC
clone size: -; D gene: -; J gene: TRBJ2-7; V gene: TRBV9; CDR3 protein: CASSVELGGAYEQYF; CDR3 DNA: TGTGCCAGCAGCGTAGAATTGGGGGGGGCGTACGAGCAGTACTTC
clone size: -; D gene: -; J gene: TRBJ2-4; V gene: TRBV10-3; CDR3 protein: CAISRQEGSKNIQYF; CDR3 DNA: TGTGCCATCAGCAGGCAAGAGGGGTCCAAAAACATTCAGTACTTC
clone size: -; D gene: -; J gene: TRBJ2-6; V gene: TRBV10-3; CDR3 protein: CAISAREIAGANVLTF; CDR3 DNA: TGTGCCATCAGTGCCAGGGAAATCGCTGGGGCCAACGTCCTGACTTTC
clone size: -; D gene: -; J gene: TRBJ1-4; V gene: TRBV6-5; CDR3 protein: CASSYKGNEKLFF; CDR3 DNA: TGTGCCAGCAGTTACAAGGGAAACGAAAAACTGTTTTTT
clone size: -; D gene: -; J gene: TRBJ2-2; V gene: TRBV6-1; CDR3 protein: CASKAGGKGELFF; CDR3 DNA: TGTGCCAGCAAGGCAGGGGGGAAAGGGGAGCTGTTTTTT
clone size: -; D gene: -; J gene: TRBJ2-1; V gene: TRBV2; CDR3 protein: CASSEARGYSPYNEQFF; CDR3 DNA: TGTGCCAGCAGTGAAGCGCGCGGCTACTCTCCCTACAATGAGCAGTTCTTC
clone size: -; D gene: -; J gene: TRBJ2-1; V gene: TRBV2; CDR3 protein: CASSTHKWYSYNEQFF; CDR3 DNA: TGTGCCAGCAGTACTCACAAGTGGTACTCCTACAATGAGCAGTTCTTC
clone size: few; D gene: -; J gene: TRBJ1-4; V gene: TRBV27; CDR3 protein: CASSSNRVNEKLFF; CDR3 DNA: TGTGCCAGCAGTTCCAACAGGGTGAATGAAAAACTGTTTTTT
clone size: -; D gene: -; J gene: TRBJ2-1; V gene: TRBV4-1; CDR3 protein: CASSQDWPGNEQFF; CDR3 DNA: TGCGCCAGCAGCCAAGATTGGCCCGGCAATGAGCAGTTCTTC
clone size: -; D gene: TRBD2; J gene: TRBJ2-7; V gene: TRBV5-1; CDR3 protein: CASSLTSGSYEQYF; CDR3 DNA: TGCGCCAGCAGCTTGACTAGCGGGAGCTACGAGCAGTACTTC
clone size: -; D gene: -; J gene: TRBJ1-3; V gene: TRBV2; CDR3 protein: CASRESGNTIYF; CDR3 DNA: TGTGCCAGCAGGGAAAGTGGAAACACCATATATTTT